This is a list of T cell receptor beta chains from one sample in a study of CXCR3-negative and CXCR3-positive naive CD8 T cells. TCRdb reanalyzed the 5' RACE reads and collapses them to one entry per CDR3 protein, without DNA. The listing records roughly 48,000 distinct CDR3 sequences. Sequencing input: memory CD8+ T cells from blood. These receptors all come from a human donor in good health. Some clones in this sample may be carry-over from other donors' samples. CDR3s include the opening cysteine and the closing phenylalanine or tryptophan. Fields, in order: clone size, V gene, J gene, CDR3 protein. Part of the rows lack a size; the others show once, few, many or a class for expanded clones.

>NA|TRBV12-3/TRBV12-4|TRBJ2-5
CASSLTRRVGETQYF
>NA|TRBV4-3|TRBJ2-7
CASSQRPGYEQYF
>NA|TRBV28|TRBJ2-7
CASSLILEGQTLTNTYEQYF
>NA|TRBV25-1|TRBJ1-2
CASSEATDNYGYTF
>NA|TRBV4-3|TRBJ1-1
CASSPDRTVNTEAFF
>NA|TRBV28|TRBJ2-7
CASIDWGNYEQYF
>NA|TRBV18|TRBJ2-7
CASSPGGETSYEQYF
>NA|TRBV7-9|TRBJ1-1
CASSLVSFMDTEAFF
>NA|TRBV19|TRBJ2-1
CASSIRTGAGGPVDEQFF
>NA|TRBV7-3|TRBJ2-1
CASSLLSSGQEQFF
>NA|TRBV4-2|TRBJ2-4
CASGQESVSDIQYF
>NA|TRBV15|TRBJ1-1
CATSRARTEAFF
>NA|TRBV29-1|TRBJ1-4
CSVRVAGGEKLFF
>NA|TRBV7-7|TRBJ2-7
CASSLGSSTEYEQYF
>NA|TRBV7-9|TRBJ2-1
CASSFAGAYNEQFF
>NA|TRBV7-3|TRBJ2-1
CASRPGLGLAGNEQFF
>NA|TRBV18|TRBJ2-5
CASSPESLAKETQYF
>NA|TRBV29-1|TRBJ2-7
CSVEDGGYEQYF
>NA|TRBV7-6|TRBJ2-1
CASSLVPSSSYNEQFF
>NA|TRBV6-6|TRBJ2-3
CASSPYREAGPVPQYF
>NA|TRBV7-8|TRBJ1-1
CASSREQGGTEAFF
>NA|TRBV20-1|TRBJ1-2
CSARDTGGLYGYTF
>NA|TRBV7-3|TRBJ2-3
CASSLRGGHTDTQYF
>NA|TRBV12-5|TRBJ2-1
CASASESSYNEQFF
>NA|TRBV29-1|TRBJ1-1
CSVTPRGTEAFF
>NA|TRBV4-1|TRBJ2-7
CASSPGQGQPYEQYF
>NA|TRBV21-1|TRBJ1-2
CASSNPPGTRRGYTF
>NA|TRBV5-6|TRBJ2-1
CASSWGHYNEQFF
>NA|TRBV18|TRBJ2-7
CASSPDPEHYEQYF
>NA|TRBV28|TRBJ2-7
CASSLPPAGLPYEQYF
>NA|TRBV5-1|TRBJ1-2
CASSFLMTGDGYTF
>NA|TRBV28|TRBJ1-1
CASSLGSEQGGTEAFF
>NA|TRBV7-6|TRBJ1-1
CASSQLGGNTEAFF
>medium-sized|TRBV20-1|TRBJ2-1
CSAPSQVVSYNEQFF
>NA|TRBV13|TRBJ2-4
CASSPTEGAKNIQYF
>NA|TRBV6-5|TRBJ2-5
CASSYSMGLAGDAETQYF
>NA|TRBV15|TRBJ2-1
CATSRGQGDNEQFF
>NA|TRBV4-3|TRBJ1-1
CASRNSWGTEAFF
>NA|TRBV5-6|TRBJ2-2
CASSLGSGDYTGELFF
>NA|TRBV7-2|TRBJ2-7
CASSLVDEQYF
>NA|TRBV21-1|TRBJ2-5
CASSKRAGSTRDREDGKTQYF
>NA|TRBV25-1|TRBJ2-7
CASSESGQHYEQYF
>NA|TRBV3-1|TRBJ2-7
CASSQDSAERSYEQYF
>NA|TRBV7-3|TRBJ2-1
CASSLRGEWESYNEQFF
>NA|TRBV7-8|TRBJ2-7
CASSLAVGEFYEQYF
>NA|TRBV28|TRBJ2-7
CASSYRLGYYEQYF
>NA|TRBV7-9|TRBJ2-7
CASSREGGHEQYF
>NA|TRBV9|TRBJ2-7
CASSAGQSYEQYF